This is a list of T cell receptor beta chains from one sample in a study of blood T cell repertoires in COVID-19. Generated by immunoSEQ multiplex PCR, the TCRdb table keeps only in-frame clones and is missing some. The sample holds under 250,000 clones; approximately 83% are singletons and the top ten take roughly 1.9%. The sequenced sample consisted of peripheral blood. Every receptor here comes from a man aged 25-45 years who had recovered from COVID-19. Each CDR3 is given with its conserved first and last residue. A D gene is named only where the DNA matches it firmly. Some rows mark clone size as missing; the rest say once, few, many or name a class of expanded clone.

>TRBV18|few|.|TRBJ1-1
TGTGCCAGCTCACCATCTGGACAGAGGAACACTGAAGCTTTCTTT
CASSPSGQRNTEAFF
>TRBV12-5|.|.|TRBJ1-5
TGTGCTAGTGGTTTCGTAGAGAATCAGCCCCAGCATTTT
CASGFVENQPQHF
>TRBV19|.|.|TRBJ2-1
TGTGCCAGTAGCCAACGGGGCTACAATGAGCAGTTCTTC
CASSQRGYNEQFF
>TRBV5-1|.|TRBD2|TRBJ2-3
TGCGCCAGCAGCTTGGCCACTAGCGGCACAGATACGCAGTATTTT
CASSLATSGTDTQYF
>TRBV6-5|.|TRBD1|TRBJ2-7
TGTGCCAGCAGTCCGACAGGGGTAGGCTACGAGCAGTACTTC
CASSPTGVGYEQYF
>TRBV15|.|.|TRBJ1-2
TGTGCCACCAGCAGAGATGGGGGGGGTTTCGACTATGGCTACACCTTC
CATSRDGGGFDYGYTF
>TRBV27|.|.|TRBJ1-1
TGTGCCAGCAGTTTATCGGGGGGGGGAAACACTGAAGCTTTCTTT
CASSLSGGGNTEAFF
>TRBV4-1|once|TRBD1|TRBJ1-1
TGCGCCAGCAGCCTCGGACAGGGTACTGAAGCTTTCTTT
CASSLGQGTEAFF
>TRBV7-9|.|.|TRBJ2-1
TGTGCCAGCAGCTCCGGTCTTTCCTACAATGAGCAGTTCTTC
CASSSGLSYNEQFF
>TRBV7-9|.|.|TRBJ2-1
TGTGCCAGCAGCCCCCAGAAGGGGTTTGAGCAGTTCTTC
CASSPQKGFEQFF
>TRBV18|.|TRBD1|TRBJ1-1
TGTACCAGCTCACCACGAAGTCTGACAGGGATTTTGAACACTGAAGCTTTCTTT
CTSSPRSLTGILNTEAFF
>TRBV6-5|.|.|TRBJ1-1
TGTGCCACCTTAGAGCCGGGAAGACTGAACACTGAAGCTTTCTTT
CATLEPGRLNTEAFF
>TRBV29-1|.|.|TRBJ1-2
TGCAGCGTTGAAGATTACAGATACTATGGCTACACCTTC
CSVEDYRYYGYTF
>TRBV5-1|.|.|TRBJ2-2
TGCGCCAGCAGCTTGATGTCCGGGGAAACCGGGGAGCTGTTTTTT
CASSLMSGETGELFF
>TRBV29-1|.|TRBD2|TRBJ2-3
TGCAGCGTCGAACCTAGCGGGGGCCTCACAGATACGCAGTATTTT
CSVEPSGGLTDTQYF
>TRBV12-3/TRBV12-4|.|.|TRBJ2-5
TGTGCCAGCACCCAGTCGGAGACCCAGTACTTC
CASTQSETQYF
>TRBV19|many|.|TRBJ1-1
TGTGCCAGTAGTAACTACATGAACACTGAAGCTTTCTTT
CASSNYMNTEAFF